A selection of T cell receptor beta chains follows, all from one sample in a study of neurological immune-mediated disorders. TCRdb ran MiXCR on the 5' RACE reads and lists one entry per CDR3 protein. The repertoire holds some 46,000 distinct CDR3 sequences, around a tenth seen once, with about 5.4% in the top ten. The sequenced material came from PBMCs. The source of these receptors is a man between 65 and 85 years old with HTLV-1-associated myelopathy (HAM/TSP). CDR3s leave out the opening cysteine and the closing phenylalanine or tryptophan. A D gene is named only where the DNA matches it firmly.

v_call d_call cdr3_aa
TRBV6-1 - ASSPHRYNTGELF
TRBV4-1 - ASSRARDQPQH
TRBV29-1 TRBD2 SVGAGARPDTQY
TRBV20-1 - SARWLLGHEQY
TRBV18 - ASSPGYGRDIQY
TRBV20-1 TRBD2 SAREMREGSTDTQY
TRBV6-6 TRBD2 ASRPGLAGVYEQY
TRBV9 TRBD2 ASSVDSGGGETQY
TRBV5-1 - ASSFQGEGNTIY
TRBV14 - ASRRGEGYNEQF
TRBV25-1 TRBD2 ASSGTRNNEQF
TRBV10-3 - AIGLPYEQY
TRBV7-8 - ASSLGQEYNEQF
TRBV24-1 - ATSDNPKGVSSTDTQY
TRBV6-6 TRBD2 ASSYSRTSANYEQY
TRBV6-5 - ASTRLSGTDTQY
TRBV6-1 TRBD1 AGRDRVGDNEQF
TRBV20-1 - SATLTDRALSPLH
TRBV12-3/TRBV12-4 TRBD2 ASSFPGLAGNTGELF
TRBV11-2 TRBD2 AGTQGISGGLTDTQY
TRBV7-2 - ASSLTTTYEQY
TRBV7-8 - ASSSNGGSNQPQH
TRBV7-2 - ASSLGAPGSGYGYT
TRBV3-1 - ASSWDGARGNTIY
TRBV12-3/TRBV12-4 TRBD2 ASSLAGTRGRVDEQY
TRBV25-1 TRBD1 ASSRTGTDTQY
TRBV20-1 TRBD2 SARDPTSVGINIQY
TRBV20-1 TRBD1 GAGTGSWANVLT
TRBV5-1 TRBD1 ASSPKDRVGTGEMF
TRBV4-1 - ASSQDRGSYEQY
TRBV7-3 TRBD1 ASSPGQGEQY
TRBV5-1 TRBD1 ASSSTDRGVRYNEQF
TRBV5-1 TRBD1 ASSLDRGEYGYT
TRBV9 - ASSIGGPDTQY
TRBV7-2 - ASSYGQSTHEQF
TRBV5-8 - ASSQQGSTDTQY
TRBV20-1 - SAGDLGVEQY